The 30 T cell receptor beta chains presented below share a single source sample, sequenced in a study of somatic mutations in cytotoxic T cells in rheumatoid arthritis. Clones were sequenced by immunoSEQ multiplex PCR, and TCRdb holds only the in-frame ones, with some missing. The sample shows roughly 25,000 clones, roughly 74% of them seen only once. The specimen sequenced was CD8+ T cells sorted from blood. The receptors stem from a young woman in good health.

The table lists this clone with a count of one. This chain connects TRBV7-6 to TRBJ1-1; no clear D. Germline V lookup: CDR1 SGHVS, CDR2 FNYEAQ. This CDR3 is 13 amino acids long. The V end was cut by 7 bases, the J end by 0 bases, with 9 bases between. The CDR3 protein is CASIDGVNTEAFF. The CDR3 bases are TGTGCCAGCATAGACGGTGTGAACACTGAAGCTTTCTTT.

The genes are TRBV15 and TRBJ2-5; D is unclear. This CDR3 has 15 amino acids. From germline, CDR1 is LNHNV and CDR2 YYDKDF (reference sequence). Between the trimmed V and J ends, which lost 0 bases and 2 bases, there was a span of 10 bases. CDR3 DNA sequence: TGTGCCACCAGCAGAGATGTAAACCCACAAGAGACCCAGTACTTC. It yields the protein CATSRDVNPQETQYF.

The rearrangement uses TRBV11-2 and TRBJ2-3, with a tentative D call TRBD2 (5 bases). Germline CDR1 reads SGHAT; CDR2 reads FQNNGV. Trimming shortened V by 1 base and J by 0 bases, and 17 bases separated the two germline ends. The CDR3 extends over 18 amino acids. CDR3 residues: CASSLGAAGDVSTDTQYF. The CDR3 DNA reads TGTGCCAGCAGCTTAGGGGCGGCGGGCGACGTTAGCACAGATACGCAGTATTTT.

The chain has TRBV5-4 and TRBJ2-2; no clear D gene. This CDR3 spans 16 amino acids. The germline CDR1 and CDR2 sequences are SGHNT and YYREEE (reference sequence). The V and J ends lost 2 bases and 2 bases respectively, with 13 bases between them. The CDR3 loop reads CASSFSRAGNTGELFF. CDR3 coding DNA: TGTGCCAGCAGCTTCTCCCGGGCCGGAAACACCGGGGAGCTGTTTTTT. The entire variable domain, with the rest obtained from reference TRBV5-4 and TRBJ2-2, is as follows: ETGVTQSPTHLIKTRGQQVTLRCSSQSGHNTVSWYQQALGQGPQFIFQYYREEENGRGNFPPRFSGLQFPNYSSELNVNALELDDSALYLCASSFSRAGNTGELFFGEGSRLTVL.

This clone came up a few times. J is TRBJ2-7 and V is TRBV5-1; the match to TRBD2 covers 8 bases. V lost 4 bases and J lost 5; bases outside the gene matches: 14. The CDR3 runs 16 residues. Germline CDR1 reads SGHRS; CDR2 reads YFSETQ. DNA of the CDR3: TGCGCCAGCAGCCTTTGGAGCGGGAGCGGGGTGGACGAGCAGTACTTC. Translated: CASSLWSGSGVDEQYF.

The rearrangement links TRBV5-4 to TRBJ2-3, with 8 bases that match TRBD2. The germline CDR1 and CDR2 sequences are SGHNT and YYREEE (reference sequence). The CDR3 sequence is 16 residues long. Trimming took 0 bases from V and 0 from J; bases not matched to a gene: 3. The CDR3 sequence: CASSLAAGGSTDTQYF. The CDR3 nucleotides are TGTGCCAGCAGCTTGGCTGCGGGAGGTAGCACAGATACGCAGTATTTT.

This clone was counted between two and nine times. The chain combines TRBV27 with TRBJ2-1; TRBD2 matches at 9 bases. Germline V lookup: CDR1 MNHEY, CDR2 SMNVEV (reference sequence). The CDR3 has 19 amino acids. V lost 0 bases, J lost 7 bases, and 16 bases stayed unmatched. In nucleotides, the CDR3 is TGTGCCAGCAGTTTATCGCCCGAGGGACTACGCGGGGGGGTGAATGAGCAGTTCTTC. Translated, it gives CASSLSPEGLRGGVNEQFF.

This chain uses TRBV4-2 with TRBJ2-2, with TRBD2 matching 7 bases. The CDR3 loop spans 16 amino acids. Per the germline V gene, CDR1 is LGHNA and CDR2 is YNFKEQ. Germline trimming cut 1 base from V and 2 bases from J; bases unmatched to any gene: 4. The CDR3 loop is CASSQARLANTGELFF. The CDR3 region has the DNA TGTGCCAGCAGCCAAGCCCGACTAGCCAACACCGGGGAGCTGTTTTTT.

The gene calls are TRBV27 and TRBJ2-2, with 11 bases identical to TRBD2. The CDR3 spans 17 residues. The germline V gene encodes CDR1 MNHEY and CDR2 SMNVEV (reference sequence). The V and J ends lost 5 bases and 1 base, in that order; junction bases with no gene match: 6. The CDR3 bases are TGTGCCAGCAGTCCCAGACTAGCGGGACTGAACACCGGGGAGCTGTTTTTT. Translating gives CASSPRLAGLNTGELFF.

This clone has a handful of counts. The V gene is TRBV28, the J gene TRBJ2-7, with a weak D call TRBD2 (6 bases). CDR1 is MDHEN, CDR2 SYDVKM, per germline. The CDR3 length is 13 residues. Trimming took off 10 bases at V and 2 bases at J, with 15 bases between the two ends. This chain's CDR3 is CATSVAVAYEQYF. For the CDR3, the DNA is TGTGCCACTTCGGTAGCGGTAGCCTACGAGCAGTACTTC.

The chain carries TRBV6-1 and TRBJ2-1; possible D gene TRBD1, 6 bases. V lost 6 bases to trimming and J lost 4 bases, with 16 bases between them. This CDR3 is 15 amino acids long. Germline CDR1 and CDR2: MNHNS and SASEGT. CDR3 DNA: TGTGCCAGCAGGACAGGCTTCACACCTTACAATGAGCAGTTCTTC. It yields the protein CASRTGFTPYNEQFF.

The chain carries TRBV4-1 and TRBJ2-3, with D tentatively TRBD1 (7 bases). V was trimmed by 0 bases and J by 3 bases, leaving 13 bases between them. Germline CDR1 MGHRA, CDR2 YSYEKL. CDR3 length equals 16 residues. CDR3 bases: TGCGCCAGCAGCCAAGAGTGGACAGGAGGGACAGATACGCAGTATTTT. Protein: CASSQEWTGGTDTQYF.

This chain joins TRBV27 and TRBJ2-1, with D uncertain. The CDR3 contains 16 residues. Germline-derived CDR1 and CDR2 are MNHEY and SMNVEV (reference sequence). Between the trimmed V and J ends, which lost 1 base and 0 bases, there was a span of 10 bases. The CDR3 nucleotides read TGTGCCAGCAGTTTATTACCCCCCGGCTCCTACAATGAGCAGTTCTTC. This translates into CASSLLPPGSYNEQFF.

This clone was seen only a few times. This sequence joins TRBV2 and TRBJ2-7; 10 positions agree with TRBD1. Unmatched junction bases numbered 6, after V lost 6 bases and J lost 1 base. This CDR3 comprises 15 residues. Germline V gene sequence: CDR1 SNHLY, CDR2 FYNNEI. The CDR3 here is CASRHDRGLSYEQYF. CDR3 bases: TGTGCCAGCAGGCACGACAGGGGGCTGTCCTACGAGCAGTACTTC.

J is TRBJ2-1 and V is TRBV15; D call uncertain. V dropped 0 bases and J dropped 7 bases, with 10 bases sitting between them. CDR3 length: 14 amino acids. The germline gives CDR1 LNHNV, CDR2 YYDKDF (reference sequence). CDR3 coding DNA: TGTGCCACCAGCAGAGATCGGTACCAAAATGAGCAGTTCTTC. Translated, it gives CATSRDRYQNEQFF.

The CDR3: CASSLGTASNQFF. Here the CDR3 DNA reads TGTGCCAGCAGCCTCGGGACAGCTTCTAACCAGTTCTTC. The chain recombines TRBV14 with TRBJ2-1; 7 bases are shared with TRBD1. Germline CDR1 and CDR2: SGHDN and FVKESK. Trimming cost V 4 bases and J 13 bases; bases outside gene matches: 10. The length of the CDR3 is 13 residues.

V usage is TRBV28 and J usage is TRBJ2-5; D may be TRBD2 (5 bases). This CDR3 is 15 amino acids long. Germline lookup yields CDR1 MDHEN and CDR2 SYDVKM. V was clipped by 5 bases and J by 2 bases, with 15 bases between them. The CDR3 DNA reads TGTGCCAGCAGTCGAACAGCGGTACCTCAAGAGACCCAGTACTTC. Translation: CASSRTAVPQETQYF.

DNA for the CDR3: TGTGCCAGCAACCCAGCGGACAGGTCCAATCAGCCCCAGCATTTT. Translation: CASNPADRSNQPQHF. This rearrangement joins TRBV28 to TRBJ1-5, with TRBD1 matching over 7 bases. Germline CDR1 MDHEN, CDR2 SYDVKM. V was pared by 7 bases and J by 3 bases, with 9 bases of the junction left unmatched. The CDR3 consists of 15 residues.

The chain is built from TRBV7-9 and TRBJ1-1; 7 positions match TRBD1. This CDR3 contains 13 residues. J was trimmed by 11 bases and V by 5 bases; bases with no gene match: 11. Germline CDR1 is SEHNR and CDR2 is FQNEAQ (reference sequence). This CDR3 is CASSVGRQGGAFF. The CDR3 bases are TGTGCCAGCAGCGTCGGGCGACAGGGAGGGGCTTTCTTT.

J is TRBJ2-1 and V is TRBV4-2; a possible D gene is TRBD2 (6 bases). The CDR3 is 14 residues long. Per germline, CDR1 LGHNA and CDR2 YNFKEQ. Trimming took 0 bases from V and 6 from J, leaving 9 bases between them. The CDR3: CASSQEGLINEQFF. The CDR3 DNA sequence: TGTGCCAGCAGCCAAGAGGGACTTATCAATGAGCAGTTCTTC.

This chain's CDR3 is CASSRGSQPQHF. CDR3 in DNA: TGTGCCAGCAGCCGTGGGAGTCAGCCCCAGCATTTT. This chain connects TRBV6-6 to TRBJ1-5; no definite D call. The CDR3 length is 12 residues. V gave up 6 bases and J gave up 6 bases, with 9 bases separating them. CDR1 MNHNY and CDR2 SVGAGI come from the germline V gene (reference sequence).

This chain connects TRBV19 to TRBJ2-1; a possible D gene is TRBD1 (5 bases). This CDR3 contains 14 residues. V shed 7 bases and J shed 3 bases, with 13 bases lying between them. Per germline, CDR1 LNHDA and CDR2 SQIVND (reference sequence). The CDR3: CASTPGAYYNEQFF. The CDR3 bases are TGTGCCAGTACCCCTGGGGCTTACTACAATGAGCAGTTCTTC.

V gene TRBV27 combines with J gene TRBJ2-5; D unresolved. This CDR3 contains 13 residues. Germline CDR1 and CDR2: MNHEY and SMNVEV (reference sequence). V lost 3 bases and J 6 bases, leaving 11 bases between the germline ends. The CDR3 sequence is CASSFSPRQTQYF. DNA of the CDR3: TGTGCCAGCAGTTTCTCGCCCCGACAGACCCAGTACTTC.

The chain couples TRBV28 to TRBJ1-1; no clear D. CDR3 length: 15 residues. The germline CDR1 and CDR2 sequences are MDHEN and SYDVKM. V was shortened by 1 base and J by 6 bases, with 15 bases between the two germline ends. This CDR3 reads CASSLLGLRQAEAFF. In DNA form, the CDR3 reads TGTGCCAGCAGTTTATTAGGCCTGCGCCAGGCTGAAGCTTTCTTT.

The gene calls are TRBV7-9 and TRBJ2-7, with D possibly being TRBD2 (5 bases). The CDR3 is made up of 11 amino acids. Trimming left V 5 bases short and J 4 bases short, with 6 bases between. CDR1 is SEHNR and CDR2 is FQNEAQ in the germline V gene (reference sequence). CDR3 nucleotides: TGTGCCAGCAGCCGGGGTTACGAGCAGTACTTC. Protein: CASSRGYEQYF.

The chain employs TRBV27 and TRBJ1-2; no firm D call. The CDR3 is 15 residues long. Germline CDR1 is MNHEY and CDR2 is SMNVEV (reference sequence). The V end was cut by 6 bases, the J end by 4 bases, with 18 bases between. Here the CDR3 DNA reads TGTGCCAGCAGCCCGGGCCCGATCTTAACCTATGGCTACACCTTC. This codes for CASSPGPILTYGYTF.

The V gene is TRBV28, the J gene TRBJ2-3; TRBD2 matches at 12 bases. Germline CDR1 MDHEN, CDR2 SYDVKM. J lost 2 bases, V lost 6 bases, and 9 bases had no gene match. This CDR3 has 17 amino acids. The CDR3: CASSPRTSGTPTDTQYF. The CDR3 nucleotides read TGTGCCAGCAGCCCTCGGACTAGCGGGACTCCCACAGATACGCAGTATTTT.

The chain couples TRBV25-1 to TRBJ1-2; D not certain. Germline CDR1 is MGHDK and CDR2 is SYGVNS. The CDR3 covers 12 residues. Trimming shortened V by 1 base and J by 5 bases, and 5 bases separated the two germline ends. The DNA for the CDR3 is TGTGCCAGCAGTGAATCTGAGTATGGCTACACCTTC. It is translated as CASSESEYGYTF.

The genes are TRBV2 and TRBJ1-5, with D possibly being TRBD1 (6 bases). This CDR3 region has 17 residues. The ends were cut back, 1 base at V and 0 bases at J, with 13 bases in the middle. The germline CDR1 and CDR2 sequences are SNHLY and FYNNEI. The CDR3 reads CASSEVGGSYSNQPQHF. The CDR3 DNA is TGTGCCAGCAGTGAAGTTGGGGGCTCCTATAGCAATCAGCCCCAGCATTTT.

About this clone itself: One junction end disagrees with the germline gene, perhaps due to a read error. This chain links TRBV7-2 with TRBJ1-5; D possibly corresponds to TRBD1 (5 bases). There are 12 residues in the CDR3. Looked up from germline, CDR1 is SGHTA and CDR2 is FQGNSA. The chain's CDR3 is CASSPGGTAVYF. CDR3 sequence (DNA): TGTGCCAGCAGCCCAGGAGGGACGGCGGTATACTTT.